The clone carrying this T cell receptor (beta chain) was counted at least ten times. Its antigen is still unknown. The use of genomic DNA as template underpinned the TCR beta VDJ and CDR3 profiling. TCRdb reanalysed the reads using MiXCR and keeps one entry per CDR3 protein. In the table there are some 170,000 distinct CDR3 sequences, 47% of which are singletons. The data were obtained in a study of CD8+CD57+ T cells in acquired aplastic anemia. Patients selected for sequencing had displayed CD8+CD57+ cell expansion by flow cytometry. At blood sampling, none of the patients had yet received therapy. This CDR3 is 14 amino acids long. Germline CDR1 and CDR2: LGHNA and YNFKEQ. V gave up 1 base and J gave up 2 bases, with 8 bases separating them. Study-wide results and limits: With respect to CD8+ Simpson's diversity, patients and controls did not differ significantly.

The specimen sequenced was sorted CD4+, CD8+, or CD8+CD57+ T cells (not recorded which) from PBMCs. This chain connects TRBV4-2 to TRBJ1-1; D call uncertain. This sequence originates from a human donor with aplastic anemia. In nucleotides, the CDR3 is TGTGCCAGCAGCCAAGCCCGGTTTAACACTGAAGCTTTCTTT. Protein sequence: CASSQARFNTEAFF.